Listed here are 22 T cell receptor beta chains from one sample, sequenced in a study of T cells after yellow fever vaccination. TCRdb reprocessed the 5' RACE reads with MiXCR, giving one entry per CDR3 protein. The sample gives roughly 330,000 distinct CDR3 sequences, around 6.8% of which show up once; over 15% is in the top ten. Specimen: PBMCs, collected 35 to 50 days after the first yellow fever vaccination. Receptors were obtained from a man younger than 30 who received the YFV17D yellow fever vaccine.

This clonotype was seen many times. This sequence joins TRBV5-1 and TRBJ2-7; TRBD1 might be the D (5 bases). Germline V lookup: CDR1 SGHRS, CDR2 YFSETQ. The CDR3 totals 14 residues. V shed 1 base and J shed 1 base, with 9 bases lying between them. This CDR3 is CASSLKRGSYEQYF. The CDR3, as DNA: TGCGCCAGCAGCTTGAAAAGGGGTTCCTACGAGCAGTACTTC.

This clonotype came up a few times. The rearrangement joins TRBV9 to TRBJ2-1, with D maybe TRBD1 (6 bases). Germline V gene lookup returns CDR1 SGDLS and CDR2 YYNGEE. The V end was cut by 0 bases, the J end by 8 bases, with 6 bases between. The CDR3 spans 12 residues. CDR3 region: CASSVEGDEQFF. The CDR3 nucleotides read TGTGCCAGCAGCGTAGAGGGGGATGAGCAGTTCTTC.

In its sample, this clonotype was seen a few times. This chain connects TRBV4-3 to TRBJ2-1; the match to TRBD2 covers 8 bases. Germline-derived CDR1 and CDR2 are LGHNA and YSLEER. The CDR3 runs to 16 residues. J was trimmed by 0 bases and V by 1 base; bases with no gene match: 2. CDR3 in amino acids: CASSQVRGGSYNEQFF. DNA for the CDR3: TGCGCCAGCAGCCAAGTCCGGGGGGGCTCCTACAATGAGCAGTTCTTC.

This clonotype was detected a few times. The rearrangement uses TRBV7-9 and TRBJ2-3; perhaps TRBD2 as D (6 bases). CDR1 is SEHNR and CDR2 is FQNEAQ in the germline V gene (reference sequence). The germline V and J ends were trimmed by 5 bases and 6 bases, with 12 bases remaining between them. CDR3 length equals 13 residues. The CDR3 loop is CASSQDYSDTQYF. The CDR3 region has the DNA TGTGCCAGCAGCCAGGACTATTCGGATACGCAGTATTTT.

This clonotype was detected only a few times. CDR3 sequence: CSARDHRVLYGYTF. The CDR3 DNA follows: TGCAGTGCTAGAGATCATAGGGTTCTATATGGCTACACCTTC. The chain couples TRBV20-1 to TRBJ1-2; D gene unclear. The CDR3 is 14 amino acids. Per the germline V gene, CDR1 is DFQATT and CDR2 is SNEGSKA (reference sequence). V dropped 0 bases and J dropped 5 bases, with 13 bases sitting between them.

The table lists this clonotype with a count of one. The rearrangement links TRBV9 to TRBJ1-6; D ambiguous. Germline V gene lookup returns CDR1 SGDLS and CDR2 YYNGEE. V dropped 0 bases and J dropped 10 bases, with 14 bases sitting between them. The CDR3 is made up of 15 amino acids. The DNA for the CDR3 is TGTGCCAGCAGCGTAGGAGCTTCATTTGGGTCACCCCTCCACTTT. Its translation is CASSVGASFGSPLHF.

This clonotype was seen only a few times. The CDR3 sequence is CASSFPPGTGGNTEAFF. The CDR3 bases are TGTGCCAGCAGCTTTCCCCCCGGGACAGGGGGCAACACTGAAGCTTTCTTT. This chain links TRBV7-2 with TRBJ1-1; 12 bases line up with TRBD1. V trimming: 3 bases; J trimming: 2 bases; junction bases outside the gene matches: 7. Germline V gene data show CDR1 as SGHTA and CDR2 as FQGNSA. CDR3 size: 17 residues.

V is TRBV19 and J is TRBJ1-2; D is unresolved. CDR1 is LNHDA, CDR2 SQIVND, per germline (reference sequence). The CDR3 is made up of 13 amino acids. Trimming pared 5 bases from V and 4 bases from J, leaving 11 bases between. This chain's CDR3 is CASSDSGVYGYTF. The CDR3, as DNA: TGTGCCAGTAGTGACTCCGGGGTCTATGGCTACACCTTC.

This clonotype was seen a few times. The CDR3 DNA is TGTGCCAGCAGCTTGGGACAAATCCATAGGAATGAGCAGTTCTTC. This translates into CASSLGQIHRNEQFF. The chain uses TRBV7-2 and TRBJ2-1, with D possibly TRBD1 on 6 matching bases. Germline V gene data show CDR1 as SGHTA and CDR2 as FQGNSA. The CDR3 extends over 15 amino acids. V was cut by 3 bases and J by 7 bases, with 16 bases left in between.

The CDR3 DNA follows: TGTGCCAGCAGCTTAAGTGTTTTGCGGGGGGAGTACACAGATACGCAGTATTTT. Amino acid sequence: CASSLSVLRGEYTDTQYF. The rearrangement uses TRBV11-1 and TRBJ2-3; 8 nucleotides agree with TRBD2. Germline-derived CDR1 and CDR2 are SGHAT and FQDESV (reference sequence). The CDR3 consists of 18 residues. V gave up 2 bases and J gave up 2 bases; unmatched junction bases: 12.

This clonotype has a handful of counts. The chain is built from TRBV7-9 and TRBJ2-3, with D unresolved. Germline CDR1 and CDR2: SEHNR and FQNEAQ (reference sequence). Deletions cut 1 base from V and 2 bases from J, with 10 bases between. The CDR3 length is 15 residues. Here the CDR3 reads CASSLGYSATDTQYF. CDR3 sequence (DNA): TGTGCCAGCAGCTTAGGGTACTCCGCCACAGATACGCAGTATTTT.

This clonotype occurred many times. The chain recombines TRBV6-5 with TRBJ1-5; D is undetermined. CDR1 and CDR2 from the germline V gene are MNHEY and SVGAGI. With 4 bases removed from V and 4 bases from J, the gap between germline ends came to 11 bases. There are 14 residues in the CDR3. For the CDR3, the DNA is TGTGCCAGCAGTTTGGGCAGCGTTAATCAGCCCCAGCATTTT. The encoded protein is CASSLGSVNQPQHF.

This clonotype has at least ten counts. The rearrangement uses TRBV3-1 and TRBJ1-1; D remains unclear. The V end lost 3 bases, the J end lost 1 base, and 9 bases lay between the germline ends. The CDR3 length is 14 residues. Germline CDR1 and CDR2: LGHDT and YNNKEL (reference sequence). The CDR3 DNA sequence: TGTGCCAGCAGCCAGGTGTTATCGAACACTGAAGCTTTCTTT. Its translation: CASSQVLSNTEAFF.

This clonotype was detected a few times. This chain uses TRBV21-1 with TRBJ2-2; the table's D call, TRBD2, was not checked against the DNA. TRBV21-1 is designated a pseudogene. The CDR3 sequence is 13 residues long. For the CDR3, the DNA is TGTGCCAGCAGCGGGAGGTCCACCGGGGAGCTGTTTTTT. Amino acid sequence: CASSGRSTGELFF.

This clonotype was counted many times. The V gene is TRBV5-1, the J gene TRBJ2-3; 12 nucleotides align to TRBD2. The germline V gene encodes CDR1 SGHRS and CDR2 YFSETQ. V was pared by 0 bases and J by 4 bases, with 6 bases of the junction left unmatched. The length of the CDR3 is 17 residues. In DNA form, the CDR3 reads TGCGCCAGCAGCTTGGCCGGATCTAGCGGGGGGGCAGATACGCAGTATTTT. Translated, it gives CASSLAGSSGGADTQYF. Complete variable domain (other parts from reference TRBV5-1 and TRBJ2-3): KAGVTQTPRYLIKTRGQQVTLSCSPISGHRSVSWYQQTPGQGLQFLFEYFSETQRNKGNFPGRFSGRQFSNSRSEMNVSTLELGDSALYLCASSLAGSSGGADTQYFGPGTRLTVL.

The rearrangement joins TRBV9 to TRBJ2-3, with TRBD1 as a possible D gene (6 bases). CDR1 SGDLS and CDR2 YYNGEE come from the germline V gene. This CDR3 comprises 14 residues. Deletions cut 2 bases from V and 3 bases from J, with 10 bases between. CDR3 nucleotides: TGTGCCAGCAGCGTTACAGGGACGACAGATACGCAGTATTTT. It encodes CASSVTGTTDTQYF.

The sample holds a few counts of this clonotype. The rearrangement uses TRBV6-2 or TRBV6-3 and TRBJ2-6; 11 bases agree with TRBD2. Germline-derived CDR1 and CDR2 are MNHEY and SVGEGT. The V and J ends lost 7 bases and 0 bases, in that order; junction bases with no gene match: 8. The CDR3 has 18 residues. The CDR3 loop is CASTQLAGVLSGANVLTF. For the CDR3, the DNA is TGTGCCAGCACCCAACTAGCGGGGGTCCTCTCTGGGGCCAACGTCCTGACTTTC.

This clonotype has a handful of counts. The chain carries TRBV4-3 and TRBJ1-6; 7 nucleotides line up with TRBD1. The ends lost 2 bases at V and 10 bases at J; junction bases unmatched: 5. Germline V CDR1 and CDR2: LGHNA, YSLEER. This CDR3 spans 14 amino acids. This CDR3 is CASSQLTGDSPLHF. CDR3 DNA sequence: TGCGCCAGCAGCCAACTTACAGGGGACTCACCCCTCCACTTT.

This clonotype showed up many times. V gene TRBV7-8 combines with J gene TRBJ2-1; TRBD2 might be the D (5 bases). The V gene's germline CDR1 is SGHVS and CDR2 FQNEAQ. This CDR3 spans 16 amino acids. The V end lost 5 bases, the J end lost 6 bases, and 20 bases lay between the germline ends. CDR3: CASSPRPGLISNEQFF. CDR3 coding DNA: TGTGCCAGCAGCCCCCGGCCTGGACTGATCTCCAATGAGCAGTTCTTC.

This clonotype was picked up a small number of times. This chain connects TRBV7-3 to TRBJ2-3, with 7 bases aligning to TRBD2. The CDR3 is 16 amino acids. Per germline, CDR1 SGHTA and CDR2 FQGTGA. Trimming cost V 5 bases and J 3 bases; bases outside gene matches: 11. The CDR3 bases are TGTGCCAGCAGCCCATGGGGGGGAGGTGATACAGATACGCAGTATTTT. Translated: CASSPWGGGDTDTQYF.

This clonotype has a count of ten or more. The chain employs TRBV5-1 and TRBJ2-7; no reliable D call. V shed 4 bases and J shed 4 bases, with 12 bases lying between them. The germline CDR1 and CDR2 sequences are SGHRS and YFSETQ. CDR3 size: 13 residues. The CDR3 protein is CASSPLTGYEQYF. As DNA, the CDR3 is TGCGCCAGCAGCCCATTGACTGGGTACGAGCAGTACTTC. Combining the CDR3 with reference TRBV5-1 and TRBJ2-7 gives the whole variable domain KAGVTQTPRYLIKTRGQQVTLSCSPISGHRSVSWYQQTPGQGLQFLFEYFSETQRNKGNFPGRFSGRQFSNSRSEMNVSTLELGDSALYLCASSPLTGYEQYFGPGTRLTVT.

This CDR3 reads CSARLTGSGAFF. The CDR3 DNA reads as TGCAGTGCTAGACTAACCGGGTCTGGAGCTTTCTTT. V gene TRBV20-1 combines with J gene TRBJ1-1, with D unclear. The germline V gene has CDR1 DFQATT and CDR2 SNEGSKA (reference sequence). V was cut by 2 bases and J by 10 bases, with 14 bases left in between. The CDR3 runs to 12 residues.